These T cell receptor beta chains were read from a single sample in a study of beta chain features in type 1 diabetes. Generated by immunoSEQ multiplex PCR, the TCRdb table keeps only in-frame clones and is missing some. Of some 280,000 clones listed, 13% to 15% were seen once; the top ten hold more than 0.015%. The sequenced material came from naive CD4+ T cells from blood. These TCRs come from a man aged 30 to 39 with type 1 diabetes. Each CDR3 is given with its conserved first and last residue. A D gene is named only where the DNA matches it firmly. Only some rows state a clone size, as once, few, many or a class for expanded clones.

D gene	CDR3 length	clone size	V gene	J gene	CDR3 DNA	CDR3 protein
TRBD1	16	-	TRBV7-3	TRBJ2-5	TGTGCCAGCAGCCCCTTAGGTAACAGGGGGCTAGAGACCCAGTACTTC	CASSPLGNRGLETQYF
TRBD1	14	few	TRBV29-1	TRBJ1-1	TGCAGCGTCGTAAAACAGGGGGCGATCACTGAAGCTTTCTTT	CSVVKQGAITEAFF
TRBD2	18	few	TRBV9	TRBJ2-1	TGTGCCAGCAGCGTGGGACTAGCGGGAGTAGGGATTTACAATGAGCAGTTCTTC	CASSVGLAGVGIYNEQFF
TRBD1	15	few	TRBV5-1	TRBJ2-2	TGCGCCAGCAAACACGGGACAGGAAACACCGGGGAGCTGTTTTTT	CASKHGTGNTGELFF
TRBD1	16	-	TRBV5-1	TRBJ2-7	TGCGCCAGCAGCCCTTCACAGGGGGCATCCTCCTACGAGCAGTACTTC	CASSPSQGASSYEQYF
-	12	-	TRBV7-2	TRBJ2-5	TGTGCCAGCAGCTTAGTTCGAGAGACCCAGTACTTC	CASSLVRETQYF
TRBD1	17	few	TRBV13	TRBJ2-6	TGTGCCAGCAGCTATCGGACAGGGGGTTTTGGGGCCAACGTCCTGACTTTC	CASSYRTGGFGANVLTF
-	15	few	TRBV6-6	TRBJ2-7	TGTGCCAGCAGTTACGGGCGCGTGAGCTCCTACGAGCAGTACTTC	CASSYGRVSSYEQYF
-	16	-	TRBV28	TRBJ2-3	TGTGCCAGCAGCCCGACGAGGGTCCCTAGCACAGATACGCAGTATTTT	CASSPTRVPSTDTQYF
TRBD2	15	-	TRBV15	TRBJ2-1	TGTGCCACCAGCGGGGGGACTAGCGGCCACAATGAGCAGTTCTTC	CATSGGTSGHNEQFF
TRBD2	14	few	TRBV18	TRBJ2-5	TGTGCCAGCTCACCACCGGCCCTAGCGGGAACCCAGTACTTC	CASSPPALAGTQYF
TRBD1	14	-	TRBV28	TRBJ1-2	TGTGCCAGCAGTGTGGAGGGACAGAACTATGGCTACACCTTC	CASSVEGQNYGYTF
TRBD2	16	-	TRBV7-2	TRBJ2-7	TGTGCCAGCAGCTTAAGGACTAGCGGAAGCTCCTACGAGCAGTACTTC	CASSLRTSGSSYEQYF
TRBD2	11	few	TRBV2	TRBJ2-7	TGTGCTTTTGCGGGGGGCTACGAGCAGTACTTC	CAFAGGYEQYF
-	14	-	TRBV28	TRBJ2-1	TGTGCCGCCAGCAATAGGGAGCTGGTCGATGAGCAGTTCTTC	CAASNRELVDEQFF
-	14	few	TRBV27	TRBJ1-2	TGTGCCAGCAGTTTATTTGCCAGGGAGGATGGCTACACCTTC	CASSLFAREDGYTF
TRBD1	17	few	TRBV7-2	TRBJ2-7	TGTGCCAGCAGCCACGTCCCGGGACAGGGGACCCCCTACGAGCAGTACTTC	CASSHVPGQGTPYEQYF
-	15	-	TRBV11-2	TRBJ1-1	TGTGCCAGCAGCCCTAAGGAGGCTGGGGACACTGAAGCTTTCTTT	CASSPKEAGDTEAFF
TRBD2	16	-	TRBV25-1	TRBJ2-3	TGTGCCAGCAGCGAACCTAGCGGGAGTATCTCAGATACGCAGTATTTT	CASSEPSGSISDTQYF
TRBD1	15	-	TRBV5-1	TRBJ1-1	TGCGCCAGCAGCCTGCTAGGGGGCATGAACACTGAAGCTTTCTTT	CASSLLGGMNTEAFF
-	14	few	TRBV6-6	TRBJ2-3	TGTGCCAGCTCGACCCGGCCAGGGTCAGATACGCAGTATTTT	CASSTRPGSDTQYF
TRBD2	14	few	TRBV29-1	TRBJ2-3	TGCAGCGTCGGGCGGCAGGGAGGGACAGATACGCAGTATTTT	CSVGRQGGTDTQYF
-	13	few	TRBV28	TRBJ1-2	TGTGCCAGCAGTTATGGACTGTTCTATGGCTACACCTTC	CASSYGLFYGYTF
TRBD2	14	-	TRBV7-2	TRBJ2-5	TGTGCCAGCAGCTCCGGACTAGCCGGCGAGACCCAGTACTTC	CASSSGLAGETQYF
TRBD1	14	few	TRBV6-1	TRBJ2-5	TGTGCCAGCAGGAACCCCTCAGGGGGCGAGACCCAGTACTTC	CASRNPSGGETQYF
-	13	few	TRBV7-2	TRBJ2-7	TGTGCCAGCAGCTCTAATGTACGGAGGGAGCAGTACTTC	CASSSNVRREQYF
-	15	few	TRBV28	TRBJ1-2	TGTGCCAGCAGTCAACCCGGGGGGCTGAACTATGGCTACACCTTC	CASSQPGGLNYGYTF
-	13	few	TRBV27	TRBJ1-1	TGTGCCAGCAGTTTCCAGGGTCTAACTGAAGCTTTCTTT	CASSFQGLTEAFF